The 30 T cell receptor beta chains reported below all come from one sample, sequenced in a study of blood T cells in healthy people across ages. Next came a second PCR, run for about 6 to 12 cycles, which used a sample-barcoded 5' primer along with a J-beta primer mix. Each CDR3 protein is one row after TCRdb ran MiXCR on the 5' RACE reads. The sample contains approximately 1,700,000 distinct CDR3 sequences, about 39% of which appear only once. The sample comprised blood. Receptors originate from a human donor in good health.

The chain has TRBV6-5 and TRBJ2-7; no definite D call. V was clipped by 6 bases and J by 2 bases, with 17 bases between them. The CDR3 contains 15 residues. Germline CDR1 MNHEY, CDR2 SVGAGI. CDR3 nucleotide sequence: TGTGCCAGCAGCAACACGGGCCTTTATGCCTACGAGCAGTACTTC. It is translated as CASSNTGLYAYEQYF.

The gene calls are TRBV2 and TRBJ2-2, with a possible D match to TRBD2 (6 bases). The V gene lost 4 bases and the J gene lost 3 bases, with 9 bases spanning the gap. This CDR3 is 14 amino acids long. Germline assignment: CDR1 SNHLY and CDR2 FYNNEI. The CDR3 DNA sequence: TGTGCCAGCAGTGGCAGGAGGGACACCGGGGAGCTGTTTTTT. Its translation: CASSGRRDTGELFF.

This clonotype was counted between two and nine times. The V and J genes are TRBV6-1 and TRBJ2-1; D tentatively fits TRBD1 or TRBD2 (5 bases each). The V end lost 10 bases, the J end lost 4 bases, and 14 bases lay between the germline ends. The germline V gene encodes CDR1 MNHNS and CDR2 SASEGT. The CDR3 has 13 residues. The CDR3 loop reads CATEGTEYNEQFF. The CDR3 DNA is TGTGCCACCGAGGGGACGGAATACAATGAGCAGTTCTTC.

A few counts support this clonotype. The chain recombines TRBV7-9 with TRBJ1-2; perhaps TRBD1 as D (5 bases). CDR3 size: 14 residues. The germline V and J ends were trimmed by 6 bases and 1 base, with 12 bases remaining between them. Germline values: CDR1 SEHNR, CDR2 FQNEAQ (reference sequence). The CDR3 region is CASSSNGGNYGYTF. DNA of the CDR3: TGTGCCAGCAGTTCCAACGGGGGTAACTATGGCTACACCTTC.

This clonotype was seen a few times. The rearrangement links TRBV11-2 to TRBJ1-1; D uncertain. The germline V gene encodes CDR1 SGHAT and CDR2 FQNNGV. Trimming removed 2 bases at V and 5 bases at J, with 9 bases between. This CDR3 is 13 amino acids long. This chain's CDR3 is CASSLTVRTEAFF. As DNA, the CDR3 is TGTGCCAGCAGCTTAACCGTACGGACTGAAGCTTTCTTT.

The chain joins TRBV20-1 to TRBJ1-2; a weak D match, TRBD1 (5 bases). The CDR3 contains 14 residues. The germline V gene has CDR1 DFQATT and CDR2 SNEGSKA (reference sequence). V was clipped by 3 bases and J by 5 bases, with 16 bases between them. CDR3 coding DNA: TGCAGTGCTAGGACACCCCTGGGGCGGTATGGCTACACCTTC. It is translated as CSARTPLGRYGYTF.

V is TRBV20-1 and J is TRBJ2-3, with D possibly matching TRBD2 (6 bases). Trimming shortened V by 0 bases and J by 7 bases, and 23 bases separated the two germline ends. Germline CDR1 reads DFQATT; CDR2 reads SNEGSKA (reference sequence). The CDR3 extends over 17 amino acids. The CDR3 region has the DNA TGCAGTGCTAGAGATAGGATGCGGGGCCAAAGAGCCAATACGCAGTATTTT. Translated: CSARDRMRGQRANTQYF.

The chain recombines TRBV27 with TRBJ1-1; a weak D match, TRBD1 (5 bases). CDR3 size: 14 residues. Germline V gene lookup returns CDR1 MNHEY and CDR2 SMNVEV (reference sequence). V was trimmed by 6 bases and J by 1 base, leaving 12 bases between them. The CDR3 nucleotides are TGTGCCAGCAGCCACGGGACGGAGAACACTGAAGCTTTCTTT. It is translated as CASSHGTENTEAFF.

This clonotype turned up a few times. V usage is TRBV11-2 and J usage is TRBJ1-2, with no clear D. Germline lookup yields CDR1 SGHAT and CDR2 FQNNGV. This CDR3 is 14 amino acids long. In DNA, the CDR3 is TGTGTCGGCAGCTTAGCCCCTGGTGGCTATGGCTACACCTTC. Its translation: CVGSLAPGGYGYTF.

This clonotype was observed a handful of times. V is TRBV12-3 or TRBV12-4 and J is TRBJ2-3; D perhaps matches TRBD2 (5 bases). This CDR3 region has 13 residues. The V end was cut by 11 bases, the J end by 4 bases, with 16 bases between. The CDR3 spells CAAGQAGADTQYF. The DNA of the CDR3 is TGTGCCGCTGGGCAGGCCGGGGCAGATACGCAGTATTTT.

The CDR3 nucleotides read TGTGCCAGCAAGAGACTCATTAGCACAGATACGCAGTATTTT. Its translation is CASKRLISTDTQYF. The chain uses TRBV2 and TRBJ2-3; D is uncertain. The CDR3 is 14 amino acids. Germline values: CDR1 SNHLY, CDR2 FYNNEI. The germline V and J ends were trimmed by 7 bases and 0 bases, with 11 bases remaining between them.

This clonotype has just a few counts. The genes are TRBV29-1 and TRBJ2-1, with a tentative D call TRBD2 (6 bases). The CDR3 runs to 14 residues. V gave up 7 bases and J gave up 3 bases, with 16 bases separating them. Germline loops: CDR1 SQVTM, CDR2 ANQGSEA. The CDR3 coding sequence is TGCAGCGCCCCAGTCCGGGGAGGCTACAATGAGCAGTTCTTC. This translates into CSAPVRGGYNEQFF.

In regard to this clonotype: The junction differs from germline at one of its ends, possibly a read error. The chain has TRBV7-7 and TRBJ2-5; tentative D call: TRBD2 (5 bases). CDR3 length: 15 amino acids. Germline V gene sequence: CDR1 SSHAT, CDR2 FNYEAQ (reference sequence). The CDR3 DNA reads TGTGCTAGCAGCTTAGCCGGGATTGGACAAGAGACCCAGTACTTC. It encodes CASSLAGIGQETQYF.

Only a few counts were recorded for this clonotype. The rearrangement joins TRBV6-1 to TRBJ2-7, with a weak D call TRBD1 (5 bases). The J call is uncertain, as TRBJ2-5 better fits the DNA end. The CDR3 is 14 amino acids. The germline V gene encodes CDR1 MNHNS and CDR2 SASEGT. The CDR3 loop reads CASSDSSLPETQYF. The CDR3 DNA is TGTGCCAGCAGCGACAGCTCCCTCCCGGAGACCCAGTACTTC.

The chain links TRBV18 to TRBJ1-5; TRBD1 aligns across 7 bases. The CDR3 sequence is 15 residues long. The V and J ends lost 4 bases and 10 bases, in that order; junction bases with no gene match: 13. Germline-derived CDR1 and CDR2 are KGHSH and LQKENI. The CDR3 DNA reads as TGTGCCAGCTCACTAGAAATGACAGGGAATAGACCCCAGCATTTT. This gives the protein CASSLEMTGNRPQHF.

The chain combines TRBV5-1 with TRBJ2-4; TRBD1 might be the D (6 bases). V lost 0 bases, J lost 5 bases, and 9 bases lay in between. There are 14 residues in the CDR3. CDR1 SGHRS and CDR2 YFSETQ come from the germline V gene. This CDR3 is CASSLGTAENIQYF. In nucleotides, the CDR3 is TGCGCCAGCAGCTTGGGGACAGCTGAAAACATTCAGTACTTC.

The rearrangement links TRBV10-3 to TRBJ2-3; D remains unclear. The germline V and J ends were trimmed by 5 bases and 3 bases, with 6 bases remaining between them. CDR1 is ENHRY and CDR2 is SYGVKD in the germline V gene. CDR3 size: 12 residues. The CDR3 nucleotides read TGTGCCATCAGTAGAAATACAGATACGCAGTATTTT. The encoded protein is CAISRNTDTQYF.

This clonotype was found once. The genes are TRBV6-1 and TRBJ2-1; 9 nucleotides match TRBD1. CDR1 is MNHNS, CDR2 SASEGT, per germline. J was trimmed by 5 bases and V by 5 bases; bases with no gene match: 10. The CDR3 runs 16 residues. Here the CDR3 DNA reads TGTGCCAGCAGTAATAACAGGGGGCTTTTTGACAATGAGCAGTTCTTC. Translation: CASSNNRGLFDNEQFF.

This clonotype was seen a few times. The chain recombines TRBV3-1 with TRBJ2-1; D possibly matches TRBD1 or TRBD2 (6 bases each). Germline V gives CDR1 LGHDT, CDR2 YNNKEL (reference sequence). This CDR3 is 15 amino acids long. V gave up 4 bases and J gave up 3 bases, with 13 bases separating them. The CDR3 region has the DNA TGTGCCAGCAGCCCATGGAGGGGGGTCTACAATGAGCAGTTCTTC. It yields the protein CASSPWRGVYNEQFF.

This clonotype was counted between two and nine times. The chain recombines TRBV7-9 with TRBJ2-3; TRBD1 agrees at 9 bases. The CDR3 is 15 residues long. V was clipped by 4 bases and J by 3 bases; unmatched bases: 5. Germline CDR1 SEHNR, CDR2 FQNEAQ (reference sequence). The DNA for the CDR3 is TGTGCCAGCAGCTCGACAGGGGGATGGACAGATACGCAGTATTTT. It translates to CASSSTGGWTDTQYF.

V usage is TRBV15 and J usage is TRBJ2-6; no definite D call. V lost 6 bases and J lost 0, with 9 bases in between. The CDR3 sequence is 15 residues long. Germline CDR1 and CDR2: LNHNV and YYDKDF (reference sequence). The CDR3 DNA reads as TGTGCCACCAGAACCCGTCCCTCTGGGGCCAACGTCCTGACTTTC. Translation: CATRTRPSGANVLTF.

V is TRBV6-1 and J is TRBJ2-6; D remains unclear. Per germline, CDR1 MNHNS and CDR2 SASEGT. Trimming removed 8 bases at V and 8 bases at J, with 16 bases between. The CDR3 runs 14 residues. CDR3 protein: CASSVWEKTNVLTF. Here the CDR3 DNA reads TGTGCCAGCTCCGTTTGGGAAAAGACCAACGTCCTGACTTTC.

The rearrangement links TRBV5-1 to TRBJ2-3, with 8 bases identical to TRBD1. Germline V gene data show CDR1 as SGHRS and CDR2 as YFSETQ. The CDR3 is made up of 14 amino acids. V was clipped by 3 bases and J by 2 bases; unmatched bases: 2. CDR3 sequence: CASSWDRFTDTQYF. CDR3 coding DNA: TGCGCCAGCAGCTGGGACAGGTTCACAGATACGCAGTATTTT.

This clonotype turned up a few times. A read error may be the cause here, since a much bigger clone is one base away. This chain links TRBV6-6 with TRBJ1-2; perhaps TRBD1 as D (5 bases). Germline loops: CDR1 MNHNY, CDR2 SVGAGI (reference sequence). The V and J ends lost 0 bases and 6 bases respectively, with 8 bases between them. CDR3 size: 13 residues. The CDR3 region is CASSYSGVNGYTF. Here the CDR3 DNA reads TGTGCCAGCAGTTACTCAGGGGTTAATGGCTACACCTTC.

This clonotype showed up just a few times. A much bigger clone sits one base away, suggesting this may be a read error. CDR3: CASSLGTSLTDTPYF. CDR3 nucleotides: TGTGCCAGCAGCCTCGGGACTTCCCTCACAGATACGCCGTATTTT. The chain combines TRBV2 with TRBJ2-3; weak D call: TRBD2 (6 bases). The CDR3 has 15 amino acids. Germline lookup yields CDR1 SNHLY and CDR2 FYNNEI.

This clonotype was counted only a few times. J is TRBJ2-7 and V is TRBV4-2; D perhaps matches TRBD2 (5 bases). This CDR3 comprises 18 residues. The V end was cut by 1 base, the J end by 3 bases, with 22 bases between. Per the germline V gene, CDR1 is LGHNA and CDR2 is YNFKEQ. The CDR3 spells CASSQVSVSSLEIYEQYF. CDR3 DNA sequence: TGTGCCAGCAGCCAAGTAAGTGTCTCCTCACTAGAAATCTACGAGCAGTACTTC.

The chain recombines TRBV20-1 with TRBJ2-5; tentative D call: TRBD2 (6 bases). CDR3 length equals 14 residues. V dropped 0 bases and J dropped 5 bases, with 13 bases sitting between them. Germline V lookup: CDR1 DFQATT, CDR2 SNEGSKA (reference sequence). CDR3 bases: TGCAGTGCTAGAGATTGGCCAGGGAGGGAGACCCAGTACTTC. This encodes CSARDWPGRETQYF.

This sequence joins TRBV11-2 and TRBJ2-3; 7 bases are a match to TRBD2. V shed 0 bases, J shed 8 bases, and the junction held 5 bases outside the gene matches. CDR3 length equals 14 residues. Germline V gives CDR1 SGHAT, CDR2 FQNNGV. DNA for the CDR3: TGTGCCAGCAGCTTAGAGAGGGCTAGCGGTACGCAGTATTTT. Protein: CASSLERASGTQYF. The complete variable domain, with remaining parts taken from reference TRBV11-2 and TRBJ2-3, reads EAGVAQSPRYKIIEKRQSVAFWCNPISGHATLYWYQQILGQGPKLLIQFQNNGVVDDSQLPKDRFSAERLKGVDSTLKIQPAKLEDSAVYLCASSLERASGTQYFGPGTRLTVL.

This clonotype has just a few counts. V and J are TRBV20-1 and TRBJ1-6; possible D gene TRBD1, 5 bases. The V gene's germline CDR1 is DFQATT and CDR2 SNEGSKA (reference sequence). The CDR3 loop spans 12 amino acids. Trimming took 7 bases from V and 9 from J, leaving 13 bases between them. The CDR3 coding sequence is TGCAGTGTAGTAAGGGGAGGTTCACCCCTCCACTTT. It specifies CSVVRGGSPLHF.

This CDR3 is CSVDSGEANYGYTF. Written as DNA, the CDR3 is TGCAGCGTTGACTCGGGCGAGGCTAACTATGGCTACACCTTC. The chain has TRBV29-1 and TRBJ1-2; no clear D. Trimming stripped 3 bases from V and 0 bases from J, with 11 bases between. The CDR3 totals 14 residues. Germline V lookup: CDR1 SQVTM, CDR2 ANQGSEA.